Listed below are T cell receptor beta chains from one sample, sequenced in a study of shared clonotypes between healthy human individuals. Clones were read by immunoSEQ multiplex PCR, and TCRdb kept only the in-frame ones, dropping some. The sample has millions of clones; about 93% are singletons. Sequenced material: naive CD8+ T cells from PBMCs. These receptors all come from a young man in good health. Some clones in this sample may be carry-over from other donors' samples. Each CDR3 is given with its conserved first and last residue. The order of the fields is V gene, clone size, J gene, D gene, CDR3 DNA, CDR3 protein. D genes are given only for firm matches. Size values are once, few and many counts, or a class for expanded clones, and some rows have none.

TRBV2	.	TRBJ2-7	.	TGTGCCAGCAGTGAGGTACAGGGATTTTCCTACGAGCAGTACTTC	CASSEVQGFSYEQYF
TRBV2	.	TRBJ1-4	.	TGTGCCAGCTCAGGATGGGGGGAAAAACTGTTTTTT	CASSGWGEKLFF
TRBV28	.	TRBJ1-2	.	TGTGCCAGCAGTTTGCTTTTAAACTATGGCTACACCTTC	CASSLLLNYGYTF
TRBV11-2	.	TRBJ2-1	TRBD2	TGTGCCAGCAGTGGAGCGGGAGCCCGCTACAATGAGCAGTTCTTC	CASSGAGARYNEQFF
TRBV9	.	TRBJ2-3	.	TGTGCCAGCAGCCCCAGTTTAGCAGATACGCAGTATTTT	CASSPSLADTQYF
TRBV15	.	TRBJ2-7	.	TGTGCCACCAGCAAGGGAGAATACGAGCAGTACTTC	CATSKGEYEQYF
TRBV7-3	.	TRBJ2-2	.	TGTGCCAGCAGCCAACTGGGCGGCGGGACCACCGGGGAGCTGTTTTTT	CASSQLGGGTTGELFF
TRBV10-2	.	TRBJ2-7	TRBD1	TGCGCCAGCAGTCGGGGACAGAGCACCTACGAGCAGTACTTC	CASSRGQSTYEQYF
TRBV7-4	.	TRBJ2-3	.	TGTGCCAGCAGCCCAGGTCGGAGCACAGATACGCAGTATTTT	CASSPGRSTDTQYF
TRBV28	.	TRBJ1-1	.	TGTGCCAGCAGGGGGGGGGTCACTGAAGCTTTCTTT	CASRGGVTEAFF
TRBV7-3	.	TRBJ2-1	TRBD2	TGTGCCAGCCGGCTAGCGGGGTATAGCTCCTACAATGAGCAGTTCTTC	CASRLAGYSSYNEQFF
TRBV6-4	.	TRBJ2-3	TRBD2	TGTGCCAGCAGTGACTCAATGTTGGCTAGCGGGAGCACAGATACGCAGTATTTT	CASSDSMLASGSTDTQYF
TRBV7-9	.	TRBJ2-7	.	TGTGCCAGCAGCCCCGACGCCTCGGAAATGTACTTC	CASSPDASEMYF
TRBV25-1	.	TRBJ2-1	TRBD2	TGTGCCAGCAACCACAGGGGGGGACTAGCGGGAAATGAGCAGTTCTTC	CASNHRGGLAGNEQFF
TRBV7-9	.	TRBJ1-2	.	TGTGCCAGCAGCTTAGATTGGGGGGTGAGCTATGGCTACACCTTC	CASSLDWGVSYGYTF
TRBV7-9	.	TRBJ1-2	.	TGTGCCAGCAGTCCAGACAGAAGCTATGGCTACACCTTC	CASSPDRSYGYTF
TRBV11-3	.	TRBJ2-1	TRBD2	TGTGCCAGCAGCGCCCGGACTAGCGGTAACAATGAGCAGTTCTTC	CASSARTSGNNEQFF
TRBV9	.	TRBJ2-2	.	TGTGCCAGCAGCGTAGGCGGGATACGAGAAAACACCGGGGAGCTGTTTTTT	CASSVGGIRENTGELFF
TRBV9	few	TRBJ1-1	.	TGTGCCAGCAGCGATCCGAACACTGAAGCTTTCTTT	CASSDPNTEAFF
TRBV9	.	TRBJ2-7	.	TGTGCCAGCAGCGTAGGGGGGCGGAAAGCCTTTGACGAGCAGTACTTC	CASSVGGRKAFDEQYF
TRBV28	.	TRBJ2-6	.	TGTGCCAGCAGTGAGACAACCGGGACACCCGACGGCTCTGGGGCCAACGTCCTGACTTTC	CASSETTGTPDGSGANVLTF
TRBV27	.	TRBJ2-3	.	TGTGCCAGCAGTCGTGGACGCACAGATACGCAGTATTTT	CASSRGRTDTQYF
TRBV10-3	.	TRBJ2-1	.	TGTGCCATCAGCGGGTCCAGCTCCTACAATGAGCAGTTCTTC	CAISGSSSYNEQFF